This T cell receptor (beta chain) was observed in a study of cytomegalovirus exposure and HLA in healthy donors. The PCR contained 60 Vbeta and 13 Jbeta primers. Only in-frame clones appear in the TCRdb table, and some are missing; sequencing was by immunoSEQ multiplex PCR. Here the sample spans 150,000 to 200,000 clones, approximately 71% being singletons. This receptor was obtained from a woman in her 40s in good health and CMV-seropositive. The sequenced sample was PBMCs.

CDR3 sequence: CASSPRGGNPPSSYEQYF. The CDR3 nucleotides are TGTGCCAGCAGTCCAAGGGGGGGCAATCCCCCAAGCTCCTACGAGCAGTACTTC. The rearrangement uses TRBV28 and TRBJ2-7; a weak D match, TRBD2 (7 bases). CDR3 length: 18 amino acids. The V and J ends lost 5 bases and 0 bases respectively, with 23 bases between them. CDR1 is MDHEN, CDR2 SYDVKM, per germline.